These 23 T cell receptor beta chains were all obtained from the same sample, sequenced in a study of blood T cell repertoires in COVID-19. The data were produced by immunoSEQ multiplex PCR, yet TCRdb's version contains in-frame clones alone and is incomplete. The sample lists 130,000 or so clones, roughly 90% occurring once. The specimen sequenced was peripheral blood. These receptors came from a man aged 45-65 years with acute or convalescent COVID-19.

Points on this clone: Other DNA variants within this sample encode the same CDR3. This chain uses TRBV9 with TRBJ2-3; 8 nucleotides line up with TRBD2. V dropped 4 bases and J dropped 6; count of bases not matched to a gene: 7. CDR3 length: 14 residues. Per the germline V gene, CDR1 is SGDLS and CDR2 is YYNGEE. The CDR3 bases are TGTGCCAGCAGCTCAACTAGCGGAGGGGATACGCAGTATTTT. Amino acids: CASSSTSGGDTQYF.

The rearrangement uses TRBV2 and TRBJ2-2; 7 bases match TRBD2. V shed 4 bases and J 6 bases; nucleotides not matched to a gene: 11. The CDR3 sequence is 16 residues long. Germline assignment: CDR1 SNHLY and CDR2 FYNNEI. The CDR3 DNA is TGTGCCAGCAGTGGAGGTTTCTGGACTAGTCCCGGGGAGCTGTTTTTT. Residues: CASSGGFWTSPGELFF.

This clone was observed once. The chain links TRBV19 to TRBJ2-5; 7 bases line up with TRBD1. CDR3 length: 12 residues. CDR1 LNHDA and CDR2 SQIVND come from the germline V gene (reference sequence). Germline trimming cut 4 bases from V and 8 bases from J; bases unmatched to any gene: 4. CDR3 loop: CASSKTGFTQYF. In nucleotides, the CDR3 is TGTGCCAGTAGTAAGACAGGGTTTACCCAGTACTTC.

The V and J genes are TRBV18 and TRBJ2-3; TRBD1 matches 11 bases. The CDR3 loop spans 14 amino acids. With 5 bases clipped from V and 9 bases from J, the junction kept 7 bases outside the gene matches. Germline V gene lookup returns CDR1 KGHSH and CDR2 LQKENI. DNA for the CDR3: TGTGCCAGCTCAACCGGGACAGGGGGGAACACGCAGTATTTT. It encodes CASSTGTGGNTQYF.

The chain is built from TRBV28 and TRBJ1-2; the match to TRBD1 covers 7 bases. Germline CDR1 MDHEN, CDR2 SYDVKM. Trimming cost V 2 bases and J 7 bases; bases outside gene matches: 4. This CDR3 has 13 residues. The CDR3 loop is CASSLEGARGYTF. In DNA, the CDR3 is TGTGCCAGCAGTTTAGAGGGGGCGCGTGGCTACACCTTC.

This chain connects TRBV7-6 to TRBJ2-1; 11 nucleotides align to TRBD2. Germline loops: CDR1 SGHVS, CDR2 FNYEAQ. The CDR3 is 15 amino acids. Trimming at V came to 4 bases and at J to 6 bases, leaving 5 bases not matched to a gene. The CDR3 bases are TGTGCCAGCAGCTCCCTAGCGGGAGGCGGCAATGAGCAGTTCTTC. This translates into CASSSLAGGGNEQFF. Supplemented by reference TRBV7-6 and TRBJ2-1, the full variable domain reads GAGVSQSPRYKVTKRGQDVALRCDPISGHVSLYWYRQALGQGPEFLTYFNYEAQQDKSGLPNDRFSAERPEGSISTLTIQRTEQRDSAMYRCASSSLAGGGNEQFFGPGTRLTVL.

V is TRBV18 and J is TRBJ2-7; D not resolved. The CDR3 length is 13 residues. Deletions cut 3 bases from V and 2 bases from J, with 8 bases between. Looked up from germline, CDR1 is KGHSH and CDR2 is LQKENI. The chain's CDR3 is CASSPSLAYEQYF. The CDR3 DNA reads TGTGCCAGCTCACCGTCCCTAGCCTACGAGCAGTACTTC. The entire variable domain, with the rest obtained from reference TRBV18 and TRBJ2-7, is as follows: NAGVMQNPRHLVRRRGQEARLRCSPMKGHSHVYWYRQLPEEGLKFMVYLQKENIIDESGMPKERFSAEFPKEGPSILRIQQVVRGDSAAYFCASSPSLAYEQYFGPGTRLTVT.

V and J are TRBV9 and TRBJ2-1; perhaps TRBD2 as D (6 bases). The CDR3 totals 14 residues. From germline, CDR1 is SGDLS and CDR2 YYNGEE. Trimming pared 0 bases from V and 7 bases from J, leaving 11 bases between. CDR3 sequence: CASSVVSEGNEQFF. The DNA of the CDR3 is TGTGCCAGCAGCGTAGTGTCGGAGGGGAATGAGCAGTTCTTC.

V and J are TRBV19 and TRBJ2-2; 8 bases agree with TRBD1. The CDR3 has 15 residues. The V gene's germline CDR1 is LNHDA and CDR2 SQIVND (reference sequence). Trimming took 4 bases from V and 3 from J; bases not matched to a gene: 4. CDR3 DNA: TGTGCCAGTAGTACAGGGGGCGCGGACACCGGGGAGCTGTTTTTT. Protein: CASSTGGADTGELFF.

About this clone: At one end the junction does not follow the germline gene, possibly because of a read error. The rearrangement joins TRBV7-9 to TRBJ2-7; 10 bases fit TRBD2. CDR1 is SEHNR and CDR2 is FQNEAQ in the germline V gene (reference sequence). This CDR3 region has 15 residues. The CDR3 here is CASSLAGAVWYEQYF. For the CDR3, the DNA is TGTGCCAGCAGCCTAGCGGGGGCTGTTTGGTACGAGCAGTACTTC.

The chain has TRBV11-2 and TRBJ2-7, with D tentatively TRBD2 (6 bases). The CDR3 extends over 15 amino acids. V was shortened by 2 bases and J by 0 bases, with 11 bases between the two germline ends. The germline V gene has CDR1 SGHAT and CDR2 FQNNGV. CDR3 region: CASSLSGPSSYEQYF. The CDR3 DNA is TGTGCCAGCAGCTTAAGCGGGCCCAGCTCCTACGAGCAGTACTTC.

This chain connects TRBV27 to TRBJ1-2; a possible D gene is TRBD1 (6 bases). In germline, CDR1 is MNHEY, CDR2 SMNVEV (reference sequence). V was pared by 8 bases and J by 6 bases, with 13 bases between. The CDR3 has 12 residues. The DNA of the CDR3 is TGTGCCAGCCGGGGGGGGCTTAATGGCTACACCTTC. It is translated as CASRGGLNGYTF.

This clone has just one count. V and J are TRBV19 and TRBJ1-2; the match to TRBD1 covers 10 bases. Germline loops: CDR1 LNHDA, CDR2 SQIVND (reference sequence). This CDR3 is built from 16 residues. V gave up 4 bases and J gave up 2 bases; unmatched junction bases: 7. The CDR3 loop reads CASSTGTGAKNYGYTF. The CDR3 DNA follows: TGTGCCAGTAGTACCGGGACAGGGGCGAAGAACTATGGCTACACCTTC.

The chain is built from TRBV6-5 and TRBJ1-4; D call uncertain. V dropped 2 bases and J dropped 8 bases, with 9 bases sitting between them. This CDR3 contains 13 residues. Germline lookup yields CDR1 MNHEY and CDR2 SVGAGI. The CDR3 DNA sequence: TGTGCCAGCAGTTACCGGGAAGGGGAAAAACTGTTTTTT. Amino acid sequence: CASSYREGEKLFF.

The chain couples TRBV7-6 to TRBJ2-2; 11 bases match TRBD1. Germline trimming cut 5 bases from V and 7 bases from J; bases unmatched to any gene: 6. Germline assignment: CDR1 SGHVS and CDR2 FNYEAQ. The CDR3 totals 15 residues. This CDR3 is CASSLPGQGVGELFF. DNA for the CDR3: TGTGCCAGCAGCCTACCGGGACAGGGGGTCGGGGAGCTGTTTTTT.

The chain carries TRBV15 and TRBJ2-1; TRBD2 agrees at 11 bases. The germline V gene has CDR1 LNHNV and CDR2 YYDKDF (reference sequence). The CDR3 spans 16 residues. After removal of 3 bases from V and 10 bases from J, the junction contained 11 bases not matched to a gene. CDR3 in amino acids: CATSSSGRATVGEQFF. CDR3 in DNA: TGTGCCACCAGCAGTAGCGGGAGGGCTACGGTTGGGGAGCAGTTCTTC.

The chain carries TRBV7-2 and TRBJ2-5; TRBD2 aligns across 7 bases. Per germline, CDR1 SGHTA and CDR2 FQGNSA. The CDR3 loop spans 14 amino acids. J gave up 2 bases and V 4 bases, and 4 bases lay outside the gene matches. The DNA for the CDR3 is TGTGCCAGCAGCTCTACGGGACTACAAGAGACCCAGTACTTC. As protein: CASSSTGLQETQYF.

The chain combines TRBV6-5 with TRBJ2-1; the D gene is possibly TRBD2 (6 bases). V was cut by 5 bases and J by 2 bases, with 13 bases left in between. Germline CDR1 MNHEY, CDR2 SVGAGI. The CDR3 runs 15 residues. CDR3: CASSLLANPYNEQFF. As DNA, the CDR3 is TGTGCCAGCAGTCTCCTAGCGAATCCCTACAATGAGCAGTTCTTC.

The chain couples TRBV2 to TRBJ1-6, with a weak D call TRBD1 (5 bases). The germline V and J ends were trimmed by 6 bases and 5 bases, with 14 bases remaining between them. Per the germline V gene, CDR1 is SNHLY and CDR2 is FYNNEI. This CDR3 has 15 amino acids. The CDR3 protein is CASRSSGGNNSPLHF. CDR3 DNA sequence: TGTGCCAGCAGAAGCTCCGGGGGAAATAATTCACCCCTCCACTTT.

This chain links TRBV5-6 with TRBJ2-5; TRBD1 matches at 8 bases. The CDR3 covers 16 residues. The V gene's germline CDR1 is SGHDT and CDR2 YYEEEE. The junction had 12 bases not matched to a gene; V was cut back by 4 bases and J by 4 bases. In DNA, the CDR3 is TGTGCCAGCAGCACGCTGGACAGGGTCGGGTTAGAGACCCAGTACTTC. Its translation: CASSTLDRVGLETQYF.

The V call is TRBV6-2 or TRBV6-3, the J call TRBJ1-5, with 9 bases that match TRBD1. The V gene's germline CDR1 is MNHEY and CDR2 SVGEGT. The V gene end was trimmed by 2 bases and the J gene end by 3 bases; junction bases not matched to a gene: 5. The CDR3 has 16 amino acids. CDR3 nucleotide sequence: TGTGCCAGCAGTTACCAACAGGGGGCCTACAATCAGCCCCAGCATTTT. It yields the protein CASSYQQGAYNQPQHF.

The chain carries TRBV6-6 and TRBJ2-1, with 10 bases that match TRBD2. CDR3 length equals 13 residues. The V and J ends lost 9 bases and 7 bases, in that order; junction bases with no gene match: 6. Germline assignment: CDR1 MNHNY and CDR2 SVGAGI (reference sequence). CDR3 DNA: TGTGCCAGTTCTAGCGGGAGTTGGAATGAGCAGTTCTTC. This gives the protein CASSSGSWNEQFF.

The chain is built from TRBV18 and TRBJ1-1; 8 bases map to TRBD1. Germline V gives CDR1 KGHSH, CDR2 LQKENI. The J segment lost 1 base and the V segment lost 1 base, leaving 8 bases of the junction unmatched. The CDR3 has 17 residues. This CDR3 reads CASSPRNRGESNTEAFF. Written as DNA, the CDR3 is TGTGCCAGCTCACCACGGAACAGGGGGGAATCGAACACTGAAGCTTTCTTT.